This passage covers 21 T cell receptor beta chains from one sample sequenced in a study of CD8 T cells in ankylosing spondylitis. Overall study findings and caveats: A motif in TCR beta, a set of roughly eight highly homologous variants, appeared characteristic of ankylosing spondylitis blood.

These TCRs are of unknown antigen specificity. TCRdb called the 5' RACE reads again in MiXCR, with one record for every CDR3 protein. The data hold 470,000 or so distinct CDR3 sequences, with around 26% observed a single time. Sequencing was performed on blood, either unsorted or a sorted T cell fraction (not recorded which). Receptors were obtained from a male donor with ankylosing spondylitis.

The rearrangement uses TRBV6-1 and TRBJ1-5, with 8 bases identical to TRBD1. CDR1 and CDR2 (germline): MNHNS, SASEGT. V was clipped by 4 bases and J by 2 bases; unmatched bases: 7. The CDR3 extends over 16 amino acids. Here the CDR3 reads CASSGPTGVGNQPQHF. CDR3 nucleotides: TGTGCCAGCAGTGGACCGACAGGGGTCGGCAATCAGCCCCAGCATTTT.

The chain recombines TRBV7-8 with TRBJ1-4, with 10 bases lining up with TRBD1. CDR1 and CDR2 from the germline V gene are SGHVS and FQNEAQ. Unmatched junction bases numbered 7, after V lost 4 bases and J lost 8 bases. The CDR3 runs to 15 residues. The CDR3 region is CASSSPGTGVEKLFF. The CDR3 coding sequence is TGTGCCAGCAGCTCACCCGGGACAGGGGTGGAAAAACTGTTTTTT.

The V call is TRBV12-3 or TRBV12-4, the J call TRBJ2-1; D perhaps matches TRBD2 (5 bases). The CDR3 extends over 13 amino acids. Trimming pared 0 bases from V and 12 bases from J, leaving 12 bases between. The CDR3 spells CASSLAGDKGQFF. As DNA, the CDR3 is TGTGCCAGCAGTTTAGCGGGAGACAAGGGGCAGTTCTTC.

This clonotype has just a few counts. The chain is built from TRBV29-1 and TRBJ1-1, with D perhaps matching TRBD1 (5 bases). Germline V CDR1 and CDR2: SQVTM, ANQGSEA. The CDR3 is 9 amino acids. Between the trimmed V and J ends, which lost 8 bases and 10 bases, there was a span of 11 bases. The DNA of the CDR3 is TGCAGCACCGGACAAGGAGCTTTCTTT. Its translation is CSTGQGAFF.

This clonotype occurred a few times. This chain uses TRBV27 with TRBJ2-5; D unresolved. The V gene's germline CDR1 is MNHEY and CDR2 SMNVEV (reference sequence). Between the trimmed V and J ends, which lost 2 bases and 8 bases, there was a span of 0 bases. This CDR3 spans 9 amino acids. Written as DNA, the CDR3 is TGTGCCAGCAGTTTAACCCAGTACTTC. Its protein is CASSLTQYF.

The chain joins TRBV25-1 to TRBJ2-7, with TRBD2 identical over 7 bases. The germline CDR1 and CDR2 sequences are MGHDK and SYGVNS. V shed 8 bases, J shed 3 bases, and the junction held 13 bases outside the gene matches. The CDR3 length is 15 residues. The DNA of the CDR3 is TGTGCCAGCGCCGGGCGGGCTAGCGGAAACTACGAGCAGTACTTC. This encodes CASAGRASGNYEQYF.

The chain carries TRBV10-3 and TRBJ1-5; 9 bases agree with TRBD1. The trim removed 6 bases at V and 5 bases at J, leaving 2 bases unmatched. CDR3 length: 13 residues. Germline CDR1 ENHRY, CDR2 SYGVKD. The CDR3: CAISWDRDQPQHF. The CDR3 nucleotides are TGTGCCATCAGCTGGGACAGGGATCAGCCCCAGCATTTT.

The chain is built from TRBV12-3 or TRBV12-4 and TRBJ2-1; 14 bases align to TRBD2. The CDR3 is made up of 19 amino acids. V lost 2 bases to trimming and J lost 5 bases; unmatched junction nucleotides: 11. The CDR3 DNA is TGTGCCAGCAGTTTACGACTAGCGGGAGGGCCGGTCGCAGACAATGAGCAGTTCTTC. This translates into CASSLRLAGGPVADNEQFF.

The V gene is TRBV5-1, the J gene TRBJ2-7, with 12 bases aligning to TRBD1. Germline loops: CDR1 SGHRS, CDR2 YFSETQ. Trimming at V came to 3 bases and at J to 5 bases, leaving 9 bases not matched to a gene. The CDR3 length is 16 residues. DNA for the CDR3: TGCGCCAGCAGCTACAGTGGGGGACAGGGGGCCAACGAGCAGTACGTC. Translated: CASSYSGGQGANEQYV.

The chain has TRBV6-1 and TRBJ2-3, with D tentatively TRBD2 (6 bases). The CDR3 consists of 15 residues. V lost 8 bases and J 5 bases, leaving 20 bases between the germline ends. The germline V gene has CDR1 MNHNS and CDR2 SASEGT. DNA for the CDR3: TGTGCCAGCCAGCGGTCTTGGACTAAATTAGATACGCAGTATTTT. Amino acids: CASQRSWTKLDTQYF.

The CDR3: CASSNRQGKVDGYTF. The CDR3 coding sequence is TGTGCCAGCAGCAATAGACAGGGGAAAGTCGATGGCTACACCTTC. This chain links TRBV7-2 with TRBJ1-2; 8 nucleotides agree with TRBD1. Germline CDR1 SGHTA, CDR2 FQGNSA. This CDR3 spans 15 amino acids. V lost 5 bases, J lost 6 bases, and 11 bases stayed unmatched.

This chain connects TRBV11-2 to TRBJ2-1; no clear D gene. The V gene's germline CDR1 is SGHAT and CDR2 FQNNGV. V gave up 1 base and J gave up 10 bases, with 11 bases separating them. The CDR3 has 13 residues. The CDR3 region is CASSLGDGTEQFF. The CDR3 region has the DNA TGTGCCAGCAGCTTAGGTGACGGAACGGAGCAGTTCTTC.

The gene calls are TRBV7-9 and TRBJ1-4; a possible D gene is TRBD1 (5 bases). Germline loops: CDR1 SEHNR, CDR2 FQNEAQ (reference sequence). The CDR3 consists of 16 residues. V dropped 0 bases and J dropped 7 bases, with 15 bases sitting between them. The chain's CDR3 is CASSLAGPRGTEKLFF. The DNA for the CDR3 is TGTGCCAGCAGCTTAGCGGGCCCCCGAGGGACTGAAAAACTGTTTTTT.

CDR3 sequence (DNA): TGTGCCAGCAGCCCCGGGACAGGGGGCAAGGGCGCTGAAGCTTTCTTT. Its translation: CASSPGTGGKGAEAFF. This rearrangement joins TRBV11-3 to TRBJ1-1; TRBD1 matches 12 bases. The CDR3 has 16 residues. Germline trimming cut 5 bases from V and 6 bases from J; bases unmatched to any gene: 10. CDR1 and CDR2 (germline): SGHNT, YENEEA. The whole variable domain, filled in from reference TRBV11-3 and TRBJ1-1, reads EAGVVQSPRYKIIEKKQPVAFWCNPISGHNTLYWYLQNLGQGPELLIRYENEEAVDDSQLPKDRFSAERLKGVDSTLKIQPAELGDSAVYLCASSPGTGGKGAEAFFGQGTRLTVV.

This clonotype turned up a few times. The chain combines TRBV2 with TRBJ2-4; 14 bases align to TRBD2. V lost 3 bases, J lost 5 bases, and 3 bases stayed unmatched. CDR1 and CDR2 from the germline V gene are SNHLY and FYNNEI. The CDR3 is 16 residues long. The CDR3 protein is CASSEGLAGEQNIQYF. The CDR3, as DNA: TGTGCCAGCAGTGAGGGACTAGCGGGAGAGCAAAACATTCAGTACTTC.

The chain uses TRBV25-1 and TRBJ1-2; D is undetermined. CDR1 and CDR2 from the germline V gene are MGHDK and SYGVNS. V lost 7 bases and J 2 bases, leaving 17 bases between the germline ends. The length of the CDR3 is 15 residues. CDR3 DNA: TGTGCCAGCACTTCACCTGGGAAACGAAACTATGGCTACACCTTC. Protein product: CASTSPGKRNYGYTF.

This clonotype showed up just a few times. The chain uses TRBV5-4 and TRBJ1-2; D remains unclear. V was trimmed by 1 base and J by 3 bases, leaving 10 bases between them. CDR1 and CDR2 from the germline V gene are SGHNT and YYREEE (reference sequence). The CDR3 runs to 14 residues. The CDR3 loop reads CASSLKPTDYGYTF. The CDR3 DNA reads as TGTGCCAGCAGCTTGAAGCCCACCGACTATGGCTACACCTTC.

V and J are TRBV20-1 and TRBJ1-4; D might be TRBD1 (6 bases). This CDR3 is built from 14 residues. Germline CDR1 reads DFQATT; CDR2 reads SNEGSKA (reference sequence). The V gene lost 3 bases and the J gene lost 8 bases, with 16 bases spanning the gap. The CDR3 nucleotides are TGCAGTGCTAGTCCGGACAGTTTACGCGAAAAACTGTTTTTT. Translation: CSASPDSLREKLFF.

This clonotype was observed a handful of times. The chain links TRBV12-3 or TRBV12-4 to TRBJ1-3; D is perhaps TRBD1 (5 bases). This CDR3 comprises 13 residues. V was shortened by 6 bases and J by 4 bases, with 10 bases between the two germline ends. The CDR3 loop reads CASSQGIGNTIYF. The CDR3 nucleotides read TGTGCCAGCAGCCAGGGAATCGGAAACACCATATATTTT.

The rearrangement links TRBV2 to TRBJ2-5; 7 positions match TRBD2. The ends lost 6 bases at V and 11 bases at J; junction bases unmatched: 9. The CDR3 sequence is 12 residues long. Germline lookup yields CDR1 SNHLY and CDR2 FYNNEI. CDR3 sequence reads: CASSLGLERQYF. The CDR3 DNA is TGTGCCAGCAGCCTCGGACTAGAGAGACAGTACTTC.

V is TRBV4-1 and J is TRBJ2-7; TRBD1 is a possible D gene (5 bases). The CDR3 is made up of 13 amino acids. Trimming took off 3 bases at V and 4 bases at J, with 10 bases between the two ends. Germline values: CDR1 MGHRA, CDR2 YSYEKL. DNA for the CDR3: TGCGCCAGCAGCCACAACAGGTGGTACGAGCAGTACTTC. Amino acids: CASSHNRWYEQYF.